Presented here are 25 T cell receptor beta chains from one specimen sequenced in a study of OX40 agonist ivuxolimab in advanced cancers. This table comes from immunoSEQ multiplex PCR, and its TCRdb copy is limited to in-frame clones, with some not included. The sample has 25,000 to 30,000 clones; 75% to 90% are singletons. This sample comprised CD4+ or CD8+ T cells sorted from blood, obtained in a trial of the OX40 agonist ivuxolimab. These receptors came from an adult with an advanced solid tumor such as melanoma, head and neck, liver or kidney cancer.

V is TRBV5-4 and J is TRBJ2-7, with D tentatively TRBD2 (6 bases). Germline V gene sequence: CDR1 SGHNT, CDR2 YYREEE (reference sequence). Trimming took 3 bases from V and 7 from J, leaving 14 bases between them. The CDR3 is 13 amino acids. The CDR3 sequence: CASSSGGPQEQYF. The CDR3 nucleotides are TGTGCCAGCAGCTCCGGAGGGCCCCAAGAGCAGTACTTC.

The sample holds one count of this clone. The V and J genes are TRBV29-1 and TRBJ1-4, with D tentatively TRBD1 (6 bases). Germline CDR1 is SQVTM and CDR2 is ANQGSEA. The CDR3 has 14 residues. V was clipped by 7 bases and J by 2 bases, with 14 bases between them. CDR3 DNA: TGCAGCGCCCAGACAGGTTTTACTAATGAAAAACTGTTTTTT. Translating gives CSAQTGFTNEKLFF.

This chain links TRBV11-2 with TRBJ2-1; 7 nucleotides match TRBD2. Germline loops: CDR1 SGHAT, CDR2 FQNNGV. J gave up 0 bases and V 3 bases, and 2 bases lay outside the gene matches. The CDR3 loop spans 15 amino acids. CDR3 DNA sequence: TGTGCCAGCAGCTTCGGGACTAACTCCTACAATGAGCAGTTCTTC. This sequence encodes CASSFGTNSYNEQFF.

This rearrangement joins TRBV7-8 to TRBJ1-4; D uncertain. This CDR3 contains 14 residues. Trimming stripped 2 bases from V and 0 bases from J, with 4 bases between. In germline, CDR1 is SGHVS, CDR2 FQNEAQ. The CDR3 here is CASSLLATNEKLFF. The CDR3 bases are TGTGCCAGCAGCTTACTCGCAACTAATGAAAAACTGTTTTTT.

The chain couples TRBV29-1 to TRBJ1-1; 7 nucleotides match TRBD1. The germline V gene encodes CDR1 SQVTM and CDR2 ANQGSEA. There are 13 residues in the CDR3. V dropped 7 bases and J dropped 4; count of bases not matched to a gene: 9. This chain's CDR3 is CSARGGAGTEAFF. For the CDR3, the DNA is TGCAGCGCCCGAGGGGGCGCGGGCACTGAAGCTTTCTTT.

V is TRBV28 and J is TRBJ2-7, with D possibly TRBD2 on 5 matching bases. Germline values: CDR1 MDHEN, CDR2 SYDVKM. V was clipped by 6 bases and J by 0 bases, with 15 bases between them. The CDR3 extends over 15 amino acids. The CDR3 sequence is CASSWTQTLSYEQYF. CDR3 in DNA: TGTGCCAGCAGCTGGACTCAAACCCTCTCCTACGAGCAGTACTTC.

This clone is labeled as medium-sized. The chain uses TRBV5-6 and TRBJ1-5, with D unresolved. Germline CDR1 is SGHDT and CDR2 is YYEEEE. The CDR3 is 13 amino acids. V shed 0 bases and J shed 10 bases, with 11 bases lying between them. The CDR3 nucleotides are TGTGCCAGCAGCTTGGGATCGACGGAACCCCAGCATTTT. Residues: CASSLGSTEPQHF. The whole variable domain, remainder taken from reference TRBV5-6 and TRBJ1-5, is DAGVTQSPTHLIKTRGQQVTLRCSPKSGHDTVSWYQQALGQGPQFIFQYYEEEERQRGNFPDRFSGHQFPNYSSELNVNALLLGDSALYLCASSLGSTEPQHFGDGTRLSIL.

This chain connects TRBV7-2 to TRBJ2-4; TRBD1 agrees at 7 bases. This CDR3 region has 14 residues. Trimming cost V 2 bases and J 4 bases; bases outside gene matches: 2. The V gene's germline CDR1 is SGHTA and CDR2 FQGNSA. As DNA, the CDR3 is TGTGCCAGCAGCTTATCGGACAGGAAAAACATTCAGTACTTC. Protein: CASSLSDRKNIQYF.

The rearrangement uses TRBV19 and TRBJ1-1; no definite D call. This CDR3 has 15 residues. Per the germline V gene, CDR1 is LNHDA and CDR2 is SQIVND (reference sequence). The V end was cut by 0 bases, the J end by 1 base, with 9 bases between. CDR3 sequence: CASSIDSSRNTEAFF. The DNA for the CDR3 is TGTGCCAGTAGTATAGATTCATCAAGGAACACTGAAGCTTTCTTT.

The chain is built from TRBV30 and TRBJ2-7; 13 bases line up with TRBD2. V lost 4 bases to trimming and J lost 1 base; unmatched junction nucleotides: 7. Germline V lookup: CDR1 GTSNPN, CDR2 SVGIG (reference sequence). The CDR3 is 16 residues long. The chain's CDR3 is CAWNPGLAGLSYEQYF. The CDR3 region has the DNA TGTGCCTGGAACCCGGGACTAGCGGGACTTTCCTACGAGCAGTACTTC.

The chain carries TRBV10-2 and TRBJ1-4; 10 bases fit TRBD1. The V and J ends lost 4 bases and 3 bases, in that order; junction bases with no gene match: 5. The V gene's germline CDR1 is WSHSY and CDR2 SAAADI. The CDR3 loop spans 16 amino acids. The CDR3 DNA reads as TGCGCCAGCAGTGGGACAGGGGGTAAAGCTAATGAAAAACTGTTTTTT. Translating gives CASSGTGGKANEKLFF.

The chain recombines TRBV2 with TRBJ1-1; D remains ambiguous. V shed 4 bases and J shed 5 bases, with 5 bases lying between them. The CDR3 covers 11 residues. In germline, CDR1 is SNHLY, CDR2 FYNNEI. CDR3 protein: CASSGGTEAFF. The CDR3 region has the DNA TGTGCCAGCAGTGGAGGGACTGAAGCTTTCTTT.

The J gene is TRBJ2-7, the V gene TRBV4-1; D possibly corresponds to TRBD1 (6 bases). Germline V gene lookup returns CDR1 MGHRA and CDR2 YSYEKL. The germline V and J ends were trimmed by 4 bases and 0 bases, with 10 bases remaining between them. There are 14 residues in the CDR3. CDR3 coding DNA: TGCGCCAGCAGCCGATCGGACAGCTCCTACGAGCAGTACTTC. This translates into CASSRSDSSYEQYF.

The chain is built from TRBV2 and TRBJ2-7, with a possible D match to TRBD2 (7 bases). V gave up 5 bases and J gave up 6 bases, with 14 bases separating them. This CDR3 spans 13 amino acids. Germline V gene data show CDR1 as SNHLY and CDR2 as FYNNEI. The CDR3 nucleotides read TGTGCCAGCAGTCCCTCCGGGGGGCTCGAGCAGTACTTC. Protein: CASSPSGGLEQYF.

The rearrangement joins TRBV4-2 to TRBJ2-7, with D possibly matching TRBD1 (5 bases). The CDR3 is 12 residues long. Trimming took off 4 bases at V and 4 bases at J, with 8 bases between the two ends. Germline V gives CDR1 LGHNA, CDR2 YNFKEQ. In DNA form, the CDR3 reads TGTGCCAGCAGCCCCTCAGGGTACGAGCAGTACTTC. Amino acids: CASSPSGYEQYF.

This CDR3 reads CASSVYPGLQETQYF. DNA for the CDR3: TGTGCCAGTAGTGTTTACCCGGGACTGCAAGAGACCCAGTACTTC. J is TRBJ2-5 and V is TRBV19, with TRBD2 as a possible D gene (6 bases). Per germline, CDR1 LNHDA and CDR2 SQIVND (reference sequence). V was shortened by 5 bases and J by 2 bases, with 15 bases between the two germline ends. The CDR3 covers 15 residues.

The V gene is TRBV10-3, the J gene TRBJ1-5; D remains ambiguous. CDR3 length: 13 amino acids. Trimming took off 5 bases at V and 9 bases at J, with 14 bases between the two ends. CDR1 is ENHRY, CDR2 SYGVKD, per germline. The CDR3 spells CAISKGGQSPQHF. In DNA, the CDR3 is TGTGCCATCAGTAAGGGAGGGCAGTCGCCCCAGCATTTT.

This clone appeared a few times. The chain uses TRBV28 and TRBJ2-2; perhaps TRBD2 as D (6 bases). From germline, CDR1 is MDHEN and CDR2 SYDVKM. The CDR3 loop spans 15 amino acids. V lost 3 bases and J 5 bases, leaving 13 bases between the germline ends. The CDR3 protein is CASSLRDETTGELFF. The DNA of the CDR3 is TGTGCCAGCAGTTTGCGGGACGAGACTACCGGGGAGCTGTTTTTT.

The chain combines TRBV5-5 with TRBJ1-6; 7 bases align to TRBD1. The length of the CDR3 is 15 residues. V dropped 4 bases and J dropped 7; count of bases not matched to a gene: 8. The germline CDR1 and CDR2 sequences are SGHKS and YYEKEE (reference sequence). The CDR3 DNA reads TGTGCCAGCAGCCAGTATACAGGGGTAAATTCACCCCTCCACTTT. Translating it yields CASSQYTGVNSPLHF.

There are a few counts of this clone. The CDR3 nucleotides are TGCGCCAGCAGCCAAGATGAGACAGGGGCCAACACAGATACGCAGTATTTT. Translation gives CASSQDETGANTDTQYF. V and J are TRBV4-3 and TRBJ2-3, with 8 bases matching TRBD1. The V gene's germline CDR1 is LGHNA and CDR2 YSLEER. V lost 0 bases, J lost 2 bases, and 7 bases stayed unmatched. This CDR3 has 17 amino acids.

This chain connects TRBV11-2 to TRBJ2-7; tentatively, D is TRBD1 (5 bases). Looked up from germline, CDR1 is SGHAT and CDR2 is FQNNGV. The CDR3 is 13 amino acids. Trimming took 2 bases from V and 2 from J, leaving 7 bases between them. CDR3: CASSLIRAYEQYF. For the CDR3, the DNA is TGTGCCAGCAGCTTAATCAGGGCCTACGAGCAGTACTTC.

This clone is medium-sized in the sample. This chain connects TRBV6-1 to TRBJ2-1, with 11 nucleotides matching TRBD2. This CDR3 spans 18 amino acids. Looked up from germline, CDR1 is MNHNS and CDR2 is SASEGT. Trimming took 4 bases from V and 1 from J; bases not matched to a gene: 9. The CDR3 sequence is CASSGIAGGPKSYNEQFF. CDR3 coding DNA: TGTGCCAGCAGTGGGATAGCGGGAGGGCCTAAGTCCTACAATGAGCAGTTCTTC.

J is TRBJ2-7 and V is TRBV7-9; 7 positions match TRBD2. Germline CDR1 and CDR2: SEHNR and FQNEAQ (reference sequence). J gave up 5 bases and V 4 bases, and 14 bases lay outside the gene matches. This CDR3 spans 16 amino acids. CDR3: CASSSGRGRGRDEQYF. CDR3 nucleotides: TGTGCCAGCAGCTCAGGCCGTGGGAGGGGCCGGGACGAGCAGTACTTC.

This clone is medium-sized by share. V and J are TRBV29-1 and TRBJ2-3; the match to TRBD2 covers 7 bases. Germline trimming cut 6 bases from V and 2 bases from J; bases unmatched to any gene: 5. Per germline, CDR1 SQVTM and CDR2 ANQGSEA. The CDR3 is made up of 13 amino acids. Here the CDR3 DNA reads TGCAGCGTCCCTAGCGGCCACACAGATACGCAGTATTTT. It specifies CSVPSGHTDTQYF.

The chain employs TRBV6-1 and TRBJ2-1; D remains unclear. Trimming took 5 bases from V and 7 from J, leaving 6 bases between them. The CDR3 runs 11 residues. The V gene's germline CDR1 is MNHNS and CDR2 SASEGT. In DNA form, the CDR3 reads TGTGCCAGCAGTTTAGGGAATGAGCAGTTCTTC. This gives the protein CASSLGNEQFF.